This is a list of T cell receptor beta chains from one sample in a study of CD8 T cells in ankylosing spondylitis. Using its own MiXCR run on the 5' RACE reads, TCRdb lists one record per CDR3 protein. The data hold around 180,000 distinct CDR3 sequences, with 15% to 20% observed a single time. Specimen: blood, either unsorted or a sorted T cell fraction (not recorded which). Receptors were obtained from a male donor aged 10 to 35 with ankylosing spondylitis or in good health (not recorded which). Both conserved end residues are part of each CDR3. Each record gives: CDR3 protein, CDR3 DNA, J gene, D gene, clone size, V gene. D genes are given only for firm matches. Clone size is not always given. Where it is, it says once, few, many or a class for expanded clones.

CASSSRQANSGANVLTF TGTGCCAGCAGTTCCAGACAGGCTAACTCTGGGGCCAACGTCCTGACTTTC TRBJ2-6 - many TRBV12-3/TRBV12-4
CASSLEREGSNEQFF TGTGCCAGCAGCTTGGAGCGGGAGGGCTCCAATGAGCAGTTCTTC TRBJ2-1 TRBD2 many TRBV7-6
CASSPDNGLAGPGELFF TGTGCCAGCAGCCCAGACAACGGACTAGCGGGACCCGGGGAGCTGTTTTTT TRBJ2-2 TRBD2 many TRBV11-2
CATSDALAGSSYNEQFF TGTGCCACCAGTGATGCCCTAGCGGGTTCCTCCTACAATGAGCAGTTCTTC TRBJ2-1 TRBD2 many TRBV24-1
CSARDHAGASNEQFF TGCAGTGCTAGAGATCACGCGGGGGCAAGCAATGAGCAGTTCTTC TRBJ2-1 - once TRBV20-1
CASSQGTDRPYEQYF TGTGCCAGCAGCCAAGGGACGGACCGCCCCTACGAGCAGTACTTC TRBJ2-7 - - TRBV4-2
CASSVHRVTGELFF TGTGCCAGCAGCGTTCACAGGGTCACCGGGGAGCTGTTTTTT TRBJ2-2 - many TRBV14
CASNELASHEQFF TGCGCCAGCAATGAACTAGCGTCCCATGAGCAGTTCTTC TRBJ2-1 TRBD2 many TRBV10-2
CATSGPRDRFSNQPQHF TGTGCCACCAGCGGCCCCCGGGACAGGTTTAGCAATCAGCCCCAGCATTTT TRBJ1-5 TRBD1 many TRBV15
CASSPDPSSYNEQFF TGTGCCAGCAGCCCCGACCCAAGCTCCTACAATGAGCAGTTCTTC TRBJ2-1 - many TRBV11-3
CSEAFYEQYF TGCAGCGAGGCGTTCTACGAGCAGTACTTC TRBJ2-7 - many TRBV29-1
CASSLAVVGPEQYF TGTGCCAGCAGCTTAGCGGTGGTAGGGCCCGAGCAGTACTTC TRBJ2-7 - - TRBV7-8
CASSFDRDLRTEAFF TGTGCCAGCAGTTTCGATAGAGACTTGAGGACTGAAGCTTTCTTT TRBJ1-1 - many TRBV12-3/TRBV12-4
CAISGQETDTQYF TGTGCCATCAGTGGACAGGAAACAGATACGCAGTATTTT TRBJ2-3 - many TRBV10-3
CSALPQASTDTQYF TGCAGTGCCCTTCCCCAGGCTAGCACAGATACGCAGTATTTT TRBJ2-3 - many TRBV20-1
CATSRGREGEKLFF TGTGCCACCAGCAGAGGCCGGGAAGGTGAAAAACTGTTTTTT TRBJ1-4 - many TRBV15
CASSLSQVMNTEAFF TGTGCCAGCAGCTTATCCCAGGTCATGAACACTGAAGCTTTCTTT TRBJ1-1 - many TRBV7-2
CASSFRTGAAFF TGTGCCAGCAGTTTTAGGACAGGAGCGGCTTTCTTT TRBJ1-1 TRBD1 many TRBV12-3/TRBV12-4
CANGGRAAPDTQYF TGTGCCAATGGAGGGAGGGCTGCGCCAGATACGCAGTATTTT TRBJ2-3 TRBD2 - TRBV6-1
CSVELRLAGDEQFF TGCAGCGTTGAACTGCGGCTAGCGGGAGATGAGCAGTTCTTC TRBJ2-1 TRBD2 - TRBV29-1
CASSEQMNTGELFF TGTGCCAGCAGTGAACAGATGAACACCGGGGAGCTGTTTTTT TRBJ2-2 - many TRBV25-1
CSARDPAGAEKLFF TGCAGTGCTAGAGATCCGGCAGGGGCTGAAAAACTGTTTTTT TRBJ1-4 - many TRBV20-1
CASSRSQGIIQETQYF TGTGCCAGCAGCCGATCCCAGGGTATAATCCAAGAGACCCAGTACTTC TRBJ2-5 - many TRBV11-2
CASSRESDSSTDTQYF TGTGCCAGCAGTCGGGAGTCCGATAGTAGCACAGATACGCAGTATTTT TRBJ2-3 - many TRBV5-4